Shown below are 26 T cell receptor beta chains from a single sample sequenced in a study of blood T cell repertoires in COVID-19. The table came from immunoSEQ multiplex PCR; TCRdb's copy has only in-frame clones and leaves some out. The sample yields over 200,000 clones, approximately 80% seen once. The sample consisted of peripheral blood. Source of these receptors: a woman older than 75 with active or convalescent COVID-19.

The table lists this clone with a few counts. V usage is TRBV5-1 and J usage is TRBJ1-4, with no clear D. The germline V and J ends were trimmed by 0 bases and 3 bases, with 6 bases remaining between them. Germline V gene data show CDR1 as SGHRS and CDR2 as YFSETQ. The CDR3 length is 14 residues. The CDR3 sequence is CASSLVAANEKLFF. The CDR3 DNA reads TGCGCCAGCAGCTTGGTCGCGGCTAATGAAAAACTGTTTTTT.

V and J are TRBV18 and TRBJ1-2; D unclear. V dropped 3 bases and J dropped 8 bases, with 13 bases sitting between them. CDR1 and CDR2 (germline): KGHSH, LQKENI. The CDR3 sequence is 13 residues long. CDR3 bases: TGTGCCAGCTCACCGGTTGCGACGGAGGGCTACACCTTC. This codes for CASSPVATEGYTF.

CDR3: CASSYGGMGSPLHF. The DNA of the CDR3 is TGTGCCAGCAGTTATGGAGGGATGGGATCACCCCTCCACTTT. The chain is built from TRBV6-5 and TRBJ1-6; D gene ambiguous. Germline-derived CDR1 and CDR2 are MNHEY and SVGAGI. The V end lost 3 bases, the J end lost 10 bases, and 13 bases lay between the germline ends. This CDR3 is built from 14 residues.

The gene calls are TRBV3-1 (or the pseudogene TRBV3-2) and TRBJ2-3; D gene uncertain. Germline CDR1 is LGHDT and CDR2 is YNNKEL (reference sequence). CDR3 length equals 14 residues. V was trimmed by 8 bases and J by 6 bases, leaving 18 bases between them. The CDR3 here is CASATPPTYDTQYF. DNA of the CDR3: TGTGCCAGCGCCACGCCCCCGACTTATGATACGCAGTATTTT.

The rearrangement links TRBV12-5 to TRBJ2-4, with TRBD1 as a possible D gene (6 bases). The length of the CDR3 is 18 residues. The V gene's germline CDR1 is LGHNT and CDR2 FRNRAP. The germline V and J ends were trimmed by 1 base and 0 bases, with 16 bases remaining between them. The CDR3 DNA follows: TGTGCTAGTGGTTTGGACCTAGGACAGCCAATAGCCAAAAACATTCAGTACTTC. Translation: CASGLDLGQPIAKNIQYF.

The genes are TRBV30 and TRBJ2-7; tentative D call: TRBD1 (5 bases). The CDR3 is 11 amino acids. Germline assignment: CDR1 GTSNPN and CDR2 SVGIG (reference sequence). The V end lost 4 bases, the J end lost 5 bases, and 9 bases lay between the germline ends. CDR3: CAWTGYHEQYF. CDR3 sequence (DNA): TGTGCCTGGACAGGGTACCACGAGCAGTACTTC.

The chain links TRBV11-3 to TRBJ2-1; TRBD2 matches 7 bases. Germline trimming cut 3 bases from V and 4 bases from J; bases unmatched to any gene: 12. The CDR3 consists of 17 residues. The V gene's germline CDR1 is SGHNT and CDR2 YENEEA. CDR3 loop: CASSLREPMGLYNEQFF. In DNA form, the CDR3 reads TGTGCCAGCAGCTTGCGGGAGCCCATGGGGTTATACAATGAGCAGTTCTTC.

Here the CDR3 reads CASSEFQANYGYTF. CDR3 coding DNA: TGTGCCAGCAGTGAATTCCAGGCCAACTATGGCTACACCTTC. V and J are TRBV6-1 and TRBJ1-2; D is unresolved. V was shortened by 2 bases and J by 2 bases, with 9 bases between the two germline ends. The germline V gene has CDR1 MNHNS and CDR2 SASEGT. CDR3 length: 14 residues.

In its sample, this clone was seen a few times. This chain joins TRBV19 and TRBJ2-3; D is undetermined. Trimming took off 1 base at V and 10 bases at J, with 15 bases between the two ends. The CDR3 consists of 14 residues. CDR1 is LNHDA, CDR2 SQIVND, per germline (reference sequence). The CDR3 nucleotides read TGTGCCAGTAGTATAGTATTCTCTCAGTCGCCGCAGTATTTT. Its protein is CASSIVFSQSPQYF.

A word on this clone: Other DNA sequences within the sample encode an identical CDR3. CDR3 protein: CASSLSTGTAYEQYF. In DNA form, the CDR3 reads TGTGCCAGCAGTTTATCCACCGGGACAGCCTACGAGCAGTACTTC. V gene TRBV27 combines with J gene TRBJ2-7, with TRBD1 matching over 7 bases. With 0 bases clipped from V and 2 bases from J, the junction kept 4 bases outside the gene matches. Per the germline V gene, CDR1 is MNHEY and CDR2 is SMNVEV (reference sequence). This CDR3 is 15 amino acids long.

Comments on this clone: A far larger clone is just one base off, so this is likely a read error. The chain employs TRBV12-3 or TRBV12-4 and TRBJ1-1; D is perhaps TRBD1 (5 bases). V dropped 7 bases and J dropped 6 bases, with 15 bases sitting between them. The CDR3 has 13 residues. In DNA, the CDR3 is TGTGCCAGCAATCAGGGTGGCAACGCTGAAGCTTTCTTT. This sequence encodes CASNQGGNAEAFF.

In this sample, this clone turned up a few times. The identical CDR3 is also encoded by other nucleotide sequences in the sample. This sequence joins TRBV19 and TRBJ1-5, with D possibly matching TRBD1 (5 bases). Germline CDR1 and CDR2: LNHDA and SQIVND (reference sequence). CDR3 length: 15 residues. V was pared by 1 base and J by 4 bases, with 11 bases between. The CDR3 region is CASSIGRVGNQPQHF. For the CDR3, the DNA is TGTGCCAGTAGTATAGGCAGGGTCGGGAATCAGCCCCAGCATTTT.

The chain is built from TRBV30 and TRBJ1-6; tentative D call: TRBD1 (6 bases). The length of the CDR3 is 12 residues. Trimming left V 2 bases short and J 15 bases short, with 14 bases between. Germline V CDR1 and CDR2: GTSNPN, SVGIG (reference sequence). The CDR3 DNA reads as TGTGCCTGGAGTCTGGACAGTTCGTTCCTCCACTTT. Translating gives CAWSLDSSFLHF. The whole variable domain, filled in from reference TRBV30 and TRBJ1-6, reads SQTIHQWPATLVQPVGSPLSLECTVEGTSNPNLYWYRQAAGRGLQLLFYSVGIGQISSEVPQNLSASRPQDRQFILSSKKLLLSDSGFYLCAWSLDSSFLHFGNGTRLTVT.

This clone was observed a few times. The chain combines TRBV7-2 with TRBJ2-7; a weak D match, TRBD2 (6 bases). V dropped 1 base and J dropped 6 bases, with 13 bases sitting between them. This CDR3 has 14 residues. Germline lookup yields CDR1 SGHTA and CDR2 FQGNSA. The CDR3, as DNA: TGTGCCAGCAGCTTAGGAGCTAGCGTGCTCGAGCAGTACTTC. It is translated as CASSLGASVLEQYF.

The chain employs TRBV10-2 and TRBJ1-2; D is perhaps TRBD1 (6 bases). The CDR3 has 14 residues. Germline loops: CDR1 WSHSY, CDR2 SAAADI. The V gene lost 4 bases and the J gene lost 1 base, with 10 bases spanning the gap. CDR3 in amino acids: CASSGQVHNYGYTF. The CDR3 DNA reads TGCGCCAGCAGTGGACAGGTGCATAACTATGGCTACACCTTC.

The chain links TRBV2 to TRBJ2-7; maybe TRBD2 (6 bases). The V gene's germline CDR1 is SNHLY and CDR2 FYNNEI. V shed 8 bases and J shed 4 bases, with 15 bases lying between them. The CDR3 has 13 residues. This chain's CDR3 is CASVAGSTYEQYF. The CDR3 DNA is TGTGCCAGCGTGGCGGGGAGCACTTACGAGCAGTACTTC.

The chain combines TRBV16 with TRBJ1-1, with D perhaps matching TRBD1 (6 bases). V lost 0 bases and J 10 bases, leaving 18 bases between the germline ends. The V gene's germline CDR1 is KGHSY and CDR2 FQNENV. The CDR3 totals 15 residues. The CDR3 loop reads CASSQSGRMGQGAFF. CDR3 nucleotide sequence: TGTGCCAGCAGCCAATCAGGTCGAATGGGACAAGGAGCTTTCTTT. The full variable domain, with the rest looked up from reference TRBV16 and TRBJ1-1, is GEEVAQTPKHLVRGEGQKAKLYCAPIKGHSYVFWYQQVLKNEFKFLISFQNENVFDETGMPKERFSAKCLPNSPCSLEIQATKLEDSAVYFCASSQSGRMGQGAFFGQGTRLTVV.

This clone occurred once. J is TRBJ2-7 and V is TRBV3-1 (or the pseudogene TRBV3-2), with 8 bases matching TRBD2. This CDR3 has 14 amino acids. Per germline, CDR1 LGHDT and CDR2 YNNKEL (reference sequence). V lost 4 bases and J lost 3; bases outside the gene matches: 5. CDR3 nucleotides: TGTGCCAGCAGCCCCTCTCGGGGGGGCTACGAGCAGTACTTC. Protein: CASSPSRGGYEQYF.

The V and J genes are TRBV2 and TRBJ2-4, with 7 bases matching TRBD1. The V gene's germline CDR1 is SNHLY and CDR2 FYNNEI. The CDR3 totals 16 residues. V dropped 7 bases and J dropped 2; count of bases not matched to a gene: 11. The CDR3 sequence: CASKDRQGWTKNIQYF. The DNA of the CDR3 is TGTGCCAGCAAGGACCGACAGGGATGGACCAAAAACATTCAGTACTTC.

The rearrangement links TRBV5-6 to TRBJ2-7; perhaps TRBD1 as D (5 bases). The V end was cut by 2 bases, the J end by 3 bases, with 12 bases between. This CDR3 is built from 14 residues. Germline V lookup: CDR1 SGHDT, CDR2 YYEEEE. CDR3 nucleotide sequence: TGTGCCAGCAGCTTCGGACAACCCCTCTACGAGCAGTACTTC. It specifies CASSFGQPLYEQYF.

The chain has TRBV20-1 and TRBJ1-3; D remains ambiguous. This CDR3 spans 11 amino acids. Trimming removed 4 bases from V and 4 bases from J, with 5 bases in between. The V gene's germline CDR1 is DFQATT and CDR2 SNEGSKA (reference sequence). The CDR3 nucleotides are TGCAGTGCTAACGGGGGAAACACCATATATTTT. Amino acid sequence: CSANGGNTIYF.

The V gene is TRBV25-1, the J gene TRBJ2-6, with D hard to call. In germline, CDR1 is MGHDK, CDR2 SYGVNS. This CDR3 is built from 13 residues. The V end was cut by 7 bases, the J end by 4 bases, with 8 bases between. The CDR3 DNA is TGTGCCAGCACCAACTCCGGGGCCAACGTCCTGACTTTC. Protein: CASTNSGANVLTF.

The genes are TRBV19 and TRBJ1-5, with D maybe TRBD1 (5 bases). V lost 4 bases and J 3 bases, leaving 16 bases between the germline ends. The CDR3 is 16 amino acids. Germline lookup yields CDR1 LNHDA and CDR2 SQIVND (reference sequence). The CDR3 here is CASSKLVPGHNQPQHF. In DNA, the CDR3 is TGTGCCAGTAGTAAATTAGTTCCAGGACACAATCAGCCCCAGCATTTT.

The chain's CDR3 is CASSLRQLNEKLFF. Here the CDR3 DNA reads TGTGCCAGCAGCCTCCGACAGCTTAATGAAAAACTGTTTTTT. This chain uses TRBV11-3 with TRBJ1-4; perhaps TRBD1 as D (5 bases). V was shortened by 5 bases and J by 4 bases, with 11 bases between the two germline ends. The CDR3 consists of 14 residues. Per germline, CDR1 SGHNT and CDR2 YENEEA.

V and J are TRBV2 and TRBJ1-4; D is uncertain. The CDR3 is 13 amino acids. V was trimmed by 7 bases and J by 7 bases, leaving 13 bases between them. Looked up from germline, CDR1 is SNHLY and CDR2 is FYNNEI. CDR3 coding DNA: TGTGCCAGCAACCTCCTCTCCAGTGAAAAACTGTTTTTT. It yields the protein CASNLLSSEKLFF.

This clone occurred a few times. The rearrangement links TRBV6-5 to TRBJ1-1; TRBD1 aligns across 7 bases. The CDR3 length is 13 residues. V shed 6 bases, J shed 8 bases, and the junction held 9 bases outside the gene matches. Per the germline V gene, CDR1 is MNHEY and CDR2 is SVGAGI. The CDR3 reads CASRSDRTLEAFF. The CDR3 DNA follows: TGTGCCAGCAGGTCGGACAGGACCTTGGAAGCTTTCTTT.